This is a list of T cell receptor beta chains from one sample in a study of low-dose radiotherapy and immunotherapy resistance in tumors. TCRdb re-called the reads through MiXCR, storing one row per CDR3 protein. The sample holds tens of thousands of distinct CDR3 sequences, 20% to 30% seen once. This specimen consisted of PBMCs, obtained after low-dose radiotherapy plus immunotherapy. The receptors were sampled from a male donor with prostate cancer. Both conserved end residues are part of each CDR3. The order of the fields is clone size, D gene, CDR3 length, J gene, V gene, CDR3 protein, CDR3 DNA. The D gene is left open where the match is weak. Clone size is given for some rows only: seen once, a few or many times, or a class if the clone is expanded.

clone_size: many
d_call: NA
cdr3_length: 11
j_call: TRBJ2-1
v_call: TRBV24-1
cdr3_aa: CATHGESEQFF
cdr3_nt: TGTGCCACCCACGGAGAGTCTGAGCAGTTCTTC

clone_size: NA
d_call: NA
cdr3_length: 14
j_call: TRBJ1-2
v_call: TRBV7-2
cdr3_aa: CASSLGAGSYGYTF
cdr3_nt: TGTGCCAGCAGCTTAGGAGCAGGGAGTTATGGCTACACCTTC

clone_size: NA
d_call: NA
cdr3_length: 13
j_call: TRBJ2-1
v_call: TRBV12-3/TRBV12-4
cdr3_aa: CASSLGQYNEQFF
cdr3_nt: TGTGCCAGCAGTTTAGGCCAGTACAATGAGCAGTTCTTC

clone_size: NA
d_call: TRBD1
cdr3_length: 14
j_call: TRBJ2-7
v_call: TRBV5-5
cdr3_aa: CASSWGTGGREQYF
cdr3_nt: TGTGCCAGCAGCTGGGGGACAGGGGGGCGCGAGCAGTACTTC

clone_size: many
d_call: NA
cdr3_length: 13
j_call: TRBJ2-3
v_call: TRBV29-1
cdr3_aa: CSVEARSTDTQYF
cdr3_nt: TGCAGCGTTGAGGCCAGAAGCACAGATACGCAGTATTTT

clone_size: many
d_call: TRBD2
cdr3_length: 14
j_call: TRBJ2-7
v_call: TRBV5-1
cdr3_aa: CASSLDTSVYEQYF
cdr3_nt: TGCGCCAGCAGCTTGGATACTAGCGTCTACGAGCAGTACTTC

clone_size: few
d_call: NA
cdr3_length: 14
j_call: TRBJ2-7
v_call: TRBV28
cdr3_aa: CASTTPGGSYEQYF
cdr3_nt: TGTGCCAGCACCACACCTGGGGGTTCCTACGAGCAGTACTTC

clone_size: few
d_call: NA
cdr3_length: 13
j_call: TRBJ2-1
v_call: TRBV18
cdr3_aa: CASSRDQDNEQFF
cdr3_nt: TGTGCCAGCTCCCGGGACCAGGACAATGAGCAGTTCTTC

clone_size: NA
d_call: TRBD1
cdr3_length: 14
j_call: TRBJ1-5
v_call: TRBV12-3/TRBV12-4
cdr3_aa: CASSFGQGNQPQHF
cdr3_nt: TGTGCCAGCAGTTTTGGACAGGGAAATCAGCCCCAGCATTTT

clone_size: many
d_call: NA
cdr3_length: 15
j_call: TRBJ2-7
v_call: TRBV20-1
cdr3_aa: CSARDRWGSFDEQYF
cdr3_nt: TGCAGTGCTAGAGATCGATGGGGCAGTTTTGACGAGCAGTACTTC

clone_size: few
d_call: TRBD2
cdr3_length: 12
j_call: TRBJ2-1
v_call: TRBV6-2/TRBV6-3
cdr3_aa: CASRGGVAEQFF
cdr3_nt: TGTGCCAGTCGGGGAGGGGTGGCGGAGCAGTTCTTC

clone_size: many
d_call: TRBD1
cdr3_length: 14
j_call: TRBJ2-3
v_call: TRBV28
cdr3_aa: CASGRTGGTDTQYF
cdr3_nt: TGTGCCAGCGGGCGGACAGGGGGAACAGATACGCAGTATTTT

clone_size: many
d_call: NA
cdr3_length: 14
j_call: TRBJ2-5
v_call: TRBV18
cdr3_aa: CASSPLASGETQYF
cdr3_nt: TGTGCCAGCTCACCACTGGCGAGTGGGGAGACCCAGTACTTC

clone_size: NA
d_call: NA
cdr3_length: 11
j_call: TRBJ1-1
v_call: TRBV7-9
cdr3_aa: CANSLNTEAFF
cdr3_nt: TGTGCCAACAGTTTAAACACTGAAGCTTTCTTT

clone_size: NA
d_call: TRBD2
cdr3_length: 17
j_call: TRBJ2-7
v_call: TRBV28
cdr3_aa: CASSSWTSGSASYEQYF
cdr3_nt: TGTGCCAGCAGTTCCTGGACTAGCGGTTCCGCCTCCTACGAGCAGTACTTC

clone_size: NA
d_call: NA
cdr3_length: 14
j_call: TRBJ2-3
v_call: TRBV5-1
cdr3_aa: CASSRDQPTDTQYF
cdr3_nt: TGCGCCAGCAGCCGGGACCAACCCACAGATACGCAGTATTTT

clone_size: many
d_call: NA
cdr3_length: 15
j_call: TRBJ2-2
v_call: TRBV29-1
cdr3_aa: CSAKGVEVNTGELFF
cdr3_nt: TGCAGCGCCAAGGGGGTCGAAGTGAACACCGGGGAGCTGTTTTTT

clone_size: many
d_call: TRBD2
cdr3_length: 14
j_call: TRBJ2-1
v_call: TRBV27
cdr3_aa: CASSPTSGVMPRFF
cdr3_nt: TGTGCCAGCAGCCCCACTAGCGGAGTCATGCCGCGGTTCTTC

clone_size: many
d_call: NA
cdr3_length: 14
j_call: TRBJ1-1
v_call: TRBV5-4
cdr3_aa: CASTRGTTESEAFF
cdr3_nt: TGTGCCAGCACCCGGGGGACTACAGAGTCTGAAGCTTTCTTT

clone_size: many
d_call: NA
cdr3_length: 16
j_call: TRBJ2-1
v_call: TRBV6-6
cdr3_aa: CASSYPGAGGVSEQFF
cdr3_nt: TGTGCCAGCAGTTACCCCGGGGCAGGGGGGGTGAGTGAGCAGTTCTTC

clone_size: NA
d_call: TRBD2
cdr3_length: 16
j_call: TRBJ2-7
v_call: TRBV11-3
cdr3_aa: CASSLRTSARSGEQYF
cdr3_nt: TGTGCCAGCAGCCTACGGACTAGCGCCAGGTCGGGCGAGCAGTACTTC

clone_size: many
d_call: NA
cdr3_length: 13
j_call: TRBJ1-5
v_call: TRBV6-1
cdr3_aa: CATQAHSNQPQHF
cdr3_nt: TGTGCCACCCAGGCTCATAGCAATCAGCCCCAGCATTTT

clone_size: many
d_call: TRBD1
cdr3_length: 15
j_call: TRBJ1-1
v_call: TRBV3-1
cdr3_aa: CASSPTTGLNTEAFF
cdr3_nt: TGTGCCAGCAGTCCAACGACAGGGTTAAACACTGAAGCTTTCTTT

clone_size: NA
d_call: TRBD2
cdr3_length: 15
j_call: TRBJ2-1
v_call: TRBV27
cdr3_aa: CASSLEDGRGGEQFF
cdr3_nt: TGTGCCAGCAGTTTAGAGGACGGGAGGGGGGGTGAGCAGTTCTTC

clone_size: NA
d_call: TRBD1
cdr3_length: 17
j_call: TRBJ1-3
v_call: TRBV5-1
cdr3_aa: CASSPDPGQTSGNTIYF
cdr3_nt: TGCGCCAGCAGCCCTGACCCGGGACAGACCTCTGGAAACACCATATATTTT

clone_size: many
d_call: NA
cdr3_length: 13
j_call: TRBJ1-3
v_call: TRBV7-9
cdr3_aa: CASSLATGGAIYF
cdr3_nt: TGTGCCAGCAGCTTAGCTACAGGAGGAGCCATATATTTT

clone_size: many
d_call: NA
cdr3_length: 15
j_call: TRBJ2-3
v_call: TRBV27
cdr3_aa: CASSSRAAGEDTQYF
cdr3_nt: TGTGCCAGCAGTTCCAGGGCAGCCGGGGAAGATACGCAGTATTTT

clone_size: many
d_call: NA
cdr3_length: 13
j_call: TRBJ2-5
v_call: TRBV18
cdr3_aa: CASSAQGLETQYF
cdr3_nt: TGTGCCAGCTCAGCACAGGGCTTGGAGACCCAGTACTTC

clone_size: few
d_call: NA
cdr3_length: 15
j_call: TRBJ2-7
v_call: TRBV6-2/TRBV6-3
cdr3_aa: CASSYSREPPFEQYF
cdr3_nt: TGTGCCAGCAGTTACTCCCGGGAGCCCCCCTTCGAGCAGTACTTC

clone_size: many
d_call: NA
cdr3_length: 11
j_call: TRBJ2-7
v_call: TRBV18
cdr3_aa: CASSQGREQYF
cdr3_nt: TGTGCCAGCTCACAGGGCAGGGAGCAGTACTTC

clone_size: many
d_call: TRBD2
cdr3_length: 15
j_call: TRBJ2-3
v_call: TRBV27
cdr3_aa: CASSYREGLGDTQYF
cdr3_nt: TGTGCCAGCAGTTATCGGGAGGGACTAGGAGATACGCAGTATTTT

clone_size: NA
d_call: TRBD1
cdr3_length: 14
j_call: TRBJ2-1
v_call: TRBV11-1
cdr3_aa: CASSWTGGAYKQFF
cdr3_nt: TGTGCCAGCAGCTGGACAGGGGGCGCGTATAAGCAGTTCTTC

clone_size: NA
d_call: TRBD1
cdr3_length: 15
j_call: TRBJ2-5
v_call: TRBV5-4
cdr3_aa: CASSIRQGSGETQYF
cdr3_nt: TGTGCCAGCAGCATAAGACAGGGGAGCGGGGAGACCCAGTACTTC

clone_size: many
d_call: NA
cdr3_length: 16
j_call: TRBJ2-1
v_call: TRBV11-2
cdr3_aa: CASTIPIMGRQFEQFF
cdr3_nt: TGTGCCAGCACCATTCCGATTATGGGCCGACAGTTTGAGCAGTTCTTC

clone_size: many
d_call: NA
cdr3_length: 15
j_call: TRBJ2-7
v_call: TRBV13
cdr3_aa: CASSEQPQGSYEQYF
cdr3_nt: TGTGCCAGCAGCGAACAACCACAGGGCTCCTACGAGCAGTACTTC

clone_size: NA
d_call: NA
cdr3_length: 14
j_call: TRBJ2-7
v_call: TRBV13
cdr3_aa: CASSLTGGHHEQYF
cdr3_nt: TGTGCCAGCAGCTTAACCGGGGGACACCACGAGCAGTACTTC

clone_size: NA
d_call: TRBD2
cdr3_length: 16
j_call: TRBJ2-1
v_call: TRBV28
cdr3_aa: CASKSIAGVYRNEQFF
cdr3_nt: TGTGCCAGCAAGTCTATAGCGGGAGTGTACCGAAATGAGCAGTTCTTC

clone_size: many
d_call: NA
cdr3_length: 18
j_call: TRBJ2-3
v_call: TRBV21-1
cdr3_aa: CASSKPLAEPPSTDTQYF
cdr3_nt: TGTGCCAGCAGCAAACCCCTAGCAGAACCCCCTAGCACAGATACGCAGTATTTT

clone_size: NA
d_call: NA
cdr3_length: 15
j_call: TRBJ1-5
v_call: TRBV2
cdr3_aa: CASSGGLRSNQPQHF
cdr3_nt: TGTGCCAGCAGTGGAGGACTTAGGAGCAATCAGCCCCAGCATTTT

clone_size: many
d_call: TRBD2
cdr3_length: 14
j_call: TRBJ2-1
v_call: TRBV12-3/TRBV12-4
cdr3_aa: CASSGTSGELEQFF
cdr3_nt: TGTGCCAGCAGCGGGACTAGCGGGGAACTTGAGCAGTTCTTC

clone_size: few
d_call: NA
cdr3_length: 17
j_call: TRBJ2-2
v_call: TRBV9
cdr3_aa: CASSVLQGGPNPGELFF
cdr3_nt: TGTGCCAGCAGCGTTCTCCAGGGAGGTCCCAACCCCGGGGAGCTGTTTTTT